A single sample gave rise to the 25 T cell receptor beta chains below, sequenced in a study of T-cell memory formation after mild COVID-19. A single record per CDR3 protein comes from TCRdb applying MiXCR to the 5' RACE reads. The data hold 550,000 to 650,000 distinct CDR3 sequences, with around 16% observed a single time. The sequencing input was PBMCs or a T cell subset sorted from them (not recorded which). The receptors shown here come from an adult woman who had mild COVID-19 (a few samples of this study predate the infection). Cell type and time point are not known.

J is TRBJ1-1 and V is TRBV20-1; possible D gene TRBD1, 6 bases. From germline, CDR1 is DFQATT and CDR2 SNEGSKA (reference sequence). This CDR3 region has 15 residues. Trimming took 0 bases from V and 3 from J, leaving 14 bases between them. Written as DNA, the CDR3 is TGCAGTGCTAGAGATAGGAGGGGGGGATACACTGAAGCTTTCTTT. Amino acid sequence: CSARDRRGGYTEAFF.

The chain uses TRBV7-6 and TRBJ2-1; a possible D gene is TRBD1 (6 bases). The V and J ends lost 5 bases and 6 bases respectively, with 17 bases between them. Per the germline V gene, CDR1 is SGHVS and CDR2 is FNYEAQ. The CDR3 consists of 15 residues. CDR3 sequence: CASSKGTKDPNEQFF. CDR3 DNA sequence: TGTGCCAGCAGCAAGGGGACAAAAGACCCCAATGAGCAGTTCTTC.

The chain uses TRBV7-8 and TRBJ2-3, with 7 bases aligning to TRBD2. Germline lookup yields CDR1 SGHVS and CDR2 FQNEAQ. The CDR3 length is 11 residues. The ends lost 6 bases at V and 11 bases at J; junction bases unmatched: 5. CDR3 in amino acids: CASRLAKEQYF. CDR3 sequence (DNA): TGTGCCAGCAGACTAGCGAAAGAGCAGTATTTT.

The chain is built from TRBV12-3 or TRBV12-4 and TRBJ2-1, with TRBD2 as a possible D gene (6 bases). Trimming stripped 6 bases from V and 4 bases from J, with 16 bases between. The CDR3 extends over 15 amino acids. CDR3 loop: CASRSNRRGYNEQFF. DNA of the CDR3: TGTGCCAGCAGAAGTAACAGGCGGGGTTACAATGAGCAGTTCTTC.

This clonotype was observed a few times. This chain uses TRBV7-6 with TRBJ2-7, with unresolved D. Trimming cost V 1 base and J 7 bases, with 8 bases left between them. This CDR3 is 12 amino acids long. From germline, CDR1 is SGHVS and CDR2 FNYEAQ. The CDR3 loop is CASSLVAKEQYF. The CDR3 nucleotides read TGTGCCAGCAGCTTAGTCGCGAAAGAGCAGTACTTC.

The table lists this clonotype with a few counts. The chain combines TRBV5-1 with TRBJ2-6; D call uncertain. Germline V gene lookup returns CDR1 SGHRS and CDR2 YFSETQ. Trimming pared 1 base from V and 0 bases from J, leaving 8 bases between. The CDR3 length is 16 residues. This chain's CDR3 is CASSLFTDSGANVLTF. The CDR3, as DNA: TGCGCCAGCAGCTTGTTTACGGACTCTGGGGCCAACGTCCTGACTTTC.

The chain combines TRBV5-6 with TRBJ2-7; D might be TRBD1 or TRBD2, each matching 5 bases. This CDR3 contains 14 residues. Trimming left V 3 bases short and J 0 bases short, with 10 bases between. The germline V gene encodes CDR1 SGHDT and CDR2 YYEEEE. CDR3: CASSWDGYSYEQYF. CDR3 coding DNA: TGTGCCAGCAGCTGGGACGGTTACTCCTACGAGCAGTACTTC. Filled out from reference TRBV5-6 and TRBJ2-7, the complete variable domain reads DAGVTQSPTHLIKTRGQQVTLRCSPKSGHDTVSWYQQALGQGPQFIFQYYEEEERQRGNFPDRFSGHQFPNYSSELNVNALLLGDSALYLCASSWDGYSYEQYFGPGTRLTVT.

The chain combines TRBV2 with TRBJ2-7; D may be TRBD1 (5 bases). The V end was cut by 7 bases, the J end by 7 bases, with 23 bases between. The CDR3 is 15 residues long. Germline values: CDR1 SNHLY, CDR2 FYNNEI. CDR3 in amino acids: CASTERAAGFLEQYF. In nucleotides, the CDR3 is TGTGCCAGCACAGAAAGGGCAGCAGGGTTCCTAGAGCAGTACTTC.

This clonotype was picked up a small number of times. The chain links TRBV6-5 to TRBJ2-1; the D gene is possibly TRBD2 (6 bases). This CDR3 region has 14 residues. Trimming cost V 6 bases and J 4 bases, with 13 bases left between them. Germline assignment: CDR1 MNHEY and CDR2 SVGAGI. In DNA, the CDR3 is TGTGCCAGCAGGTTGGCTAGCGTTTACAATGAGCAGTTCTTC. This sequence encodes CASRLASVYNEQFF.

This sequence joins TRBV20-1 and TRBJ1-2; TRBD1 matches 9 bases. Germline assignment: CDR1 DFQATT and CDR2 SNEGSKA (reference sequence). The CDR3 extends over 12 amino acids. J gave up 5 bases and V 6 bases, and 4 bases lay outside the gene matches. For the CDR3, the DNA is TGCAGTGCGCCGACAGGGGGATATGGCTACACCTTC. As protein: CSAPTGGYGYTF.

The V and J genes are TRBV29-1 and TRBJ2-1; D is perhaps TRBD2 (6 bases). Germline-derived CDR1 and CDR2 are SQVTM and ANQGSEA. The CDR3 extends over 14 amino acids. V was clipped by 3 bases and J by 7 bases, with 16 bases between them. DNA of the CDR3: TGCAGCGTTGAGAATACGGGGGTCACAAATGAGCAGTTCTTC. It codes for CSVENTGVTNEQFF.

V usage is TRBV12-5 and J usage is TRBJ1-1, with 8 nucleotides matching TRBD1. Trimming took 6 bases from V and 0 from J; bases not matched to a gene: 0. The germline V gene encodes CDR1 LGHNT and CDR2 FRNRAP. This CDR3 spans 13 amino acids. CDR3 coding DNA: TGTGCTAGTGGGGGACAGGTGAACACTGAAGCTTTCTTT. It translates to CASGGQVNTEAFF.

This clonotype was counted a few times. The V gene is TRBV9, the J gene TRBJ2-5; 7 bases line up with TRBD2. This CDR3 comprises 15 residues. CDR1 is SGDLS, CDR2 YYNGEE, per germline. V lost 1 base and J lost 3; bases outside the gene matches: 6. The CDR3 reads CASSVYGGGEETQYF. The CDR3 region has the DNA TGTGCCAGCAGCGTATATGGGGGAGGGGAAGAGACCCAGTACTTC.

This clonotype appeared a few times. This chain links TRBV6-6 with TRBJ1-4; a weak D match, TRBD1 (6 bases). Trimming removed 6 bases from V and 7 bases from J, with 12 bases in between. The CDR3 is 13 residues long. Germline V gene lookup returns CDR1 MNHNY and CDR2 SVGAGI (reference sequence). In nucleotides, the CDR3 is TGTGCCAGCAGCCCCAGGACAGCTGAAAAACTGTTTTTT. It is translated as CASSPRTAEKLFF.

The rearrangement joins TRBV7-2 to TRBJ2-1, with D perhaps matching TRBD1 (6 bases). This CDR3 spans 11 amino acids. The ends were cut back, 3 bases at V and 13 bases at J, with 10 bases in the middle. CDR1 and CDR2 (germline): SGHTA, FQGNSA. The CDR3 DNA sequence: TGTGCCAGCAGCTTCGGACAGATTCAGTTCTTC. It yields the protein CASSFGQIQFF.

The chain combines TRBV5-1 with TRBJ1-4; TRBD1 agrees at 9 bases. CDR1 and CDR2 from the germline V gene are SGHRS and YFSETQ. V dropped 4 bases and J dropped 7; count of bases not matched to a gene: 5. The CDR3 consists of 14 residues. The CDR3 DNA is TGCGCCAGCAGCCTCCGGGACAGGGCTGAAAAACTGTTTTTT. Its translation is CASSLRDRAEKLFF.

This clonotype appeared a few times. The rearrangement uses TRBV7-9 and TRBJ2-1; 8 bases line up with TRBD1. This CDR3 has 14 amino acids. Germline V gene data show CDR1 as SEHNR and CDR2 as FQNEAQ (reference sequence). This CDR3 reads CAATPGQGKNEQFF. In DNA form, the CDR3 reads TGTGCAGCTACCCCCGGACAGGGAAAAAATGAGCAGTTCTTC.

V and J are TRBV20-1 and TRBJ1-2, with a possible D match to TRBD1 (6 bases). V gave up 7 bases and J gave up 8 bases, with 26 bases separating them. CDR3 length equals 15 residues. The germline gives CDR1 DFQATT, CDR2 SNEGSKA (reference sequence). CDR3 sequence (DNA): TGCAGTGTCTACGGACCGGCCGGGGGCGCGGAAGGCTACACCTTC. Its translation is CSVYGPAGGAEGYTF.

This chain links TRBV7-2 with TRBJ2-3; 8 bases match TRBD2. Germline V gives CDR1 SGHTA, CDR2 FQGNSA. V lost 10 bases and J lost 2; bases outside the gene matches: 11. The CDR3 loop spans 15 amino acids. As DNA, the CDR3 is TGTGCCATCGAGAGCGGGAGCGGGTACACAGATACGCAGTATTTT. It encodes CAIESGSGYTDTQYF.

V and J are TRBV19 and TRBJ2-3; 8 nucleotides agree with TRBD2. Germline CDR1 is LNHDA and CDR2 is SQIVND (reference sequence). The V gene end was trimmed by 4 bases and the J gene end by 6 bases; junction bases not matched to a gene: 12. The CDR3 has 16 residues. The DNA of the CDR3 is TGTGCCAGTAGTACCCCCGGGACTAGGAGTGGTGATACGCAGTATTTT. Residues: CASSTPGTRSGDTQYF.

CDR3 sequence reads: CASSQDFVSIEQYF. In DNA form, the CDR3 reads TGCGCCAGCAGCCAAGATTTTGTTAGCATAGAGCAGTACTTC. V usage is TRBV4-3 and J usage is TRBJ2-7, with D unclear. This CDR3 is built from 14 residues. The V gene lost 0 bases and the J gene lost 7 bases, with 13 bases spanning the gap. The germline V gene has CDR1 LGHNA and CDR2 YSLEER.

The table lists this clonotype with a few counts. This chain joins TRBV29-1 and TRBJ1-1; D gene uncertain. V lost 4 bases and J 3 bases, leaving 12 bases between the germline ends. CDR1 and CDR2 from the germline V gene are SQVTM and ANQGSEA. CDR3 length equals 13 residues. In DNA form, the CDR3 reads TGCAGCGTTGTCCCGTCGGGCTACACTGAAGCTTTCTTT. This codes for CSVVPSGYTEAFF.

This clonotype is a singleton in its sample. The CDR3 nucleotides are TGTGCCAGCAGCTTAACCCGGGGCTCGGGCGGGTGGCAGCCCCAGCATTTT. Translated, it gives CASSLTRGSGGWQPQHF. This chain connects TRBV7-9 to TRBJ1-5; D may be TRBD1 (5 bases). The V gene lost 2 bases and the J gene lost 7 bases, with 21 bases spanning the gap. Per the germline V gene, CDR1 is SEHNR and CDR2 is FQNEAQ (reference sequence). This CDR3 contains 17 residues.

The genes are TRBV7-9 and TRBJ2-3, with TRBD2 matching over 9 bases. This CDR3 region has 15 residues. Per germline, CDR1 SEHNR and CDR2 FQNEAQ (reference sequence). J lost 3 bases, V lost 2 bases, and 3 bases had no gene match. The CDR3 sequence: CASSLTLAGTDTQYF. The CDR3 nucleotides read TGTGCCAGCAGCTTAACCCTAGCGGGGACAGATACGCAGTATTTT.

This clonotype was counted a few times. The J gene is TRBJ1-2, the V gene TRBV18, with D tentatively TRBD1 (6 bases). CDR3 length: 15 amino acids. CDR1 is KGHSH and CDR2 is LQKENI in the germline V gene. Trimming took off 2 bases at V and 4 bases at J, with 14 bases between the two ends. The CDR3 DNA reads as TGTGCCAGCTCACCATCCCAGGGGTTCAGCTATGGCTACACCTTC. It codes for CASSPSQGFSYGYTF.